Here is one T cell receptor (beta chain) with its context. The CDR3 consists of 13 residues. V was shortened by 10 bases and J by 0 bases, with 12 bases between the two germline ends. Per germline, CDR1 LNHDA and CDR2 SQIVND (reference sequence). This sample was included in a study of blood T cell repertoires in COVID-19. Study at large: Sources were T cells, B-cell-depleted T cells, or PBMCs; the material itself was cDNA or gDNA.

Enrolled during active infection, Seattle patients were then followed longitudinally. Sequencing was performed with immunoSEQ multiplex PCR; in TCRdb, only in-frame clones are kept and a portion is missing. The repertoire holds some 300,000 clones, with about 90% as singletons. Sequenced sample: peripheral blood. This chain uses TRBV19 with TRBJ1-2, with D possibly TRBD1 on 6 matching bases. The clonotype was recovered from a middle-aged woman with COVID-19, enrolled during active disease. Here the CDR3 DNA reads TGTGCCACGGGACACCCGACTAACTATGGCTACACCTTC. Protein sequence: CATGHPTNYGYTF.